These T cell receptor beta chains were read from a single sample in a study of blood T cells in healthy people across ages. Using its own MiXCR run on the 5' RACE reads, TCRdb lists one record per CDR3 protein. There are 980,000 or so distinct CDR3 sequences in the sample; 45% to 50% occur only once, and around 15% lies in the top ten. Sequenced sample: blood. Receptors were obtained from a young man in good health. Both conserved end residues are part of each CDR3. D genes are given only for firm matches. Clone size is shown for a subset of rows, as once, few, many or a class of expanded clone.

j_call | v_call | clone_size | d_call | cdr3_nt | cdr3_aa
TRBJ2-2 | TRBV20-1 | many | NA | TGCAGTGCCCAACGACTCTTAGGGGCCGGGGAGCTGTTTTTT | CSAQRLLGAGELFF
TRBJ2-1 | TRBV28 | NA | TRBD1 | TGTGCCAGCAGTTCGGGACAGCGTGGTGAGCAGTTCTTC | CASSSGQRGEQFF
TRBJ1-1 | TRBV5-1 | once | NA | TGCGCCAGCAGCTCGATAAACACCGGAGCCACTGAAGCTTTCTTT | CASSSINTGATEAFF
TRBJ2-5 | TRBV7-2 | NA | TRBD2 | TGTGCCAGCAGCTTACTAGCGGGGACGCAAGAGACCCAGTACTTC | CASSLLAGTQETQYF
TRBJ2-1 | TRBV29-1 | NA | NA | TGCAGCGTTCGAAGGGAAAATGAGCAGTTCTTC | CSVRRENEQFF
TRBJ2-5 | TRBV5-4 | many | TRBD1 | TGTGCCAGCAAAACAGGGGGCAAGGAGACCCAGTACTTC | CASKTGGKETQYF
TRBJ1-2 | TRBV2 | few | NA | TGTGCCAGCCATCCGGACAGCTATGGCTACACCTTC | CASHPDSYGYTF
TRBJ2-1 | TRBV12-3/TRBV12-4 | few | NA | TGTGCCAGCAGTATCCTTCGGGACGTAAACAATGAGCAGTTCTTC | CASSILRDVNNEQFF
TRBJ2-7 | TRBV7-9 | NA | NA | TGTGCCAGCAGCTTAGGGGAAGGGTCCCACGAGCAGTACTTC | CASSLGEGSHEQYF
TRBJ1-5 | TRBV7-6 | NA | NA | TGTGCCAGCAGCTTGGGTTACGGGCAGCCCCAGCATTTT | CASSLGYGQPQHF
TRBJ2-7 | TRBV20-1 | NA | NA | TGCAGTGCTAGAGGAGGACTTAACTACGACGAGCAGTACTTC | CSARGGLNYDEQYF
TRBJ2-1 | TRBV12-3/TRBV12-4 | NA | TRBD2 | TGTGCCAGCAGTTTAGGGGGGTTTAGCGGGGGACCCTACAATGAGCAGTTCTTC | CASSLGGFSGGPYNEQFF
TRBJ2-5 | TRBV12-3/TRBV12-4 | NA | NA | TGTGCCAGCAGCCCTACCGCACGTTACAATGAGCAGTACTTC | CASSPTARYNEQYF
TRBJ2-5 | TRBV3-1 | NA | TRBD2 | TGTACCAGCAGTCAGCTAGCGGGGCTACGGGAGACCCAGTACTTC | CTSSQLAGLRETQYF
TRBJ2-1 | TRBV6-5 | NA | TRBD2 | TGTGCCAGCAGGAGAGCGGGGGGGATCTACAATGAGCAGTTCTTC | CASRRAGGIYNEQFF
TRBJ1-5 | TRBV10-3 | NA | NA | TGTGCCACCCGGGGGGTTGTGGGCAATCAGCCCCAGCATTTT | CATRGVVGNQPQHF
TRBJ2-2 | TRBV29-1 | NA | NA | TGCAGCGTTGCAACAGACACCGGGGAGCTGTTTTTT | CSVATDTGELFF
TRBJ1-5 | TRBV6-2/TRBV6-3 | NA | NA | TGTGCCAGCAGTGTAAACAGAAGCAATCAGCCCCAGCATTTT | CASSVNRSNQPQHF
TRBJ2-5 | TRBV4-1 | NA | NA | TGCGCCAGCAGCCAAGACAGTTGGGGGGAGACCCAGTACTTC | CASSQDSWGETQYF
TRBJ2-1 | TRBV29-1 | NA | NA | TGCAGCGTTGAAGCTGACGCTGGCAGGGCGAAATTCGGGGAGCAGTTCTTC | CSVEADAGRAKFGEQFF
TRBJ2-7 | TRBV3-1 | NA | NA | TGTGCCAGCAGCCAGCAGGTTTCGGGCGAGCAGTACTTC | CASSQQVSGEQYF
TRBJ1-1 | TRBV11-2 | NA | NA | TGTGCCAGCAGCTTAGAGGACAGAGTTGAAGCTTTCTTT | CASSLEDRVEAFF
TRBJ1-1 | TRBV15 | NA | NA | TGTGCCACCAGCAGTCGGAGTGGCAACACTGAAGCTTTCTTT | CATSSRSGNTEAFF
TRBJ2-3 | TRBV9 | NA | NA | TGTGCCAGCAGCGTAGACACCACAGATACGCAGTATTTT | CASSVDTTDTQYF
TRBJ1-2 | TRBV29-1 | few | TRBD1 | TGCAGCGTGAGCGACAGGGGAATTAACTATGGCTACACCTTC | CSVSDRGINYGYTF
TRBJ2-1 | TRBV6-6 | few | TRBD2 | TGTGCCAGCAGTTTCCCTAGCGGGGGGGCCCTTGAGCAGTTCTTC | CASSFPSGGALEQFF
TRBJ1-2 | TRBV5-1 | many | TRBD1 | TGCGCCAGCAGCAGGGAGGGACAGAACTATGGCTACACCTTC | CASSREGQNYGYTF
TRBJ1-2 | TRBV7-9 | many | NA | TGTGCCAGCAGCTTAATGGGCAGGGGCTTTAGCTACACCTTC | CASSLMGRGFSYTF
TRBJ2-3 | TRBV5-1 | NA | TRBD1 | TGCGCCAGCAGCTTGGATACGATGGGACAGGGGACAGATACGCAGTATTTT | CASSLDTMGQGTDTQYF
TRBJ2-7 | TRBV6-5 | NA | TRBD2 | TGTGCCAGCAGCCGTAGCGGGGACGAGCAGTACTTC | CASSRSGDEQYF
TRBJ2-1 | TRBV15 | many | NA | TGTGCCACCAGCAGAACCAGCAGAAGGAACAATGAGCAGTTCTTC | CATSRTSRRNNEQFF
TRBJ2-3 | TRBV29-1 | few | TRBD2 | TGCAGCGCTGGACTAGCGGACAGCACAGATACGCAGTATTTT | CSAGLADSTDTQYF
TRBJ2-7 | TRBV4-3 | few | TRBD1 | TGCGCCAGCAGCCAAGAAGTAAGGTTTACCGGCAGGGGGTACGAGCAGTACTTC | CASSQEVRFTGRGYEQYF
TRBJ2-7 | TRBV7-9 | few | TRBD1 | TGTGCCAGCGGGAAGGGGGACAGGGTCTACGAGCAGTACTTC | CASGKGDRVYEQYF
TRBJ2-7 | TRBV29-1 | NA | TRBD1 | TGCAGCGTTCCAGGGACAGGGGACTACGAGCAGTACTTC | CSVPGTGDYEQYF
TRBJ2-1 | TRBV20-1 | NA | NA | TGCAGTGCTAGAGATCTGGGGAGTGAGCAGTTCTTC | CSARDLGSEQFF
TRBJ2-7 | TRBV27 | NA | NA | TGTGCCAGCAGTTCAGGACAGAAAGTCTACGAGCAGTACTTC | CASSSGQKVYEQYF
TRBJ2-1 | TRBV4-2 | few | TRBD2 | TGTGCCAGCAGTCAAGATGGGACTAGGGTTCCCAATGAGCAGTTCTTC | CASSQDGTRVPNEQFF
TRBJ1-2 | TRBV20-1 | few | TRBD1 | TGCAGTACGATAAGACAGGGGCGTAACTATGGCTACACCTTC | CSTIRQGRNYGYTF
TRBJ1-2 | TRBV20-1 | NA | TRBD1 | TGCAGTGCCCCCCGGGACAGGAGCAACTATGGCTACACCTTC | CSAPRDRSNYGYTF
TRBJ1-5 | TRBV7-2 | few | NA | TGTGCCAGCAGCTTAAGGGGGGTCCGGAATCAGCCCCAGCATTTT | CASSLRGVRNQPQHF
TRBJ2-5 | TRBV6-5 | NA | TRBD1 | TGTGCCAGCAGTTACACAACCGGGACAGGGTATTCCCAAGAGACCCAGTACTTC | CASSYTTGTGYSQETQYF
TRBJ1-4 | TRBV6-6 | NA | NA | TGTGCCAGCAGCGAAAGGGAGGAAAAACTGTTTTTT | CASSEREEKLFF
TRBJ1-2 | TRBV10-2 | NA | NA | TGCGCCAGCAGTGAGTCCCACAGGAACTATGGCTACACCTTC | CASSESHRNYGYTF
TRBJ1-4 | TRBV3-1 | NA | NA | TGTGCCAGCAGCCAAGGAGGCACCACAACTAATGAAAAACTGTTTTTT | CASSQGGTTTNEKLFF
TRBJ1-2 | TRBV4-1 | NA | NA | TGCGCCAGCAGCCAAGAGTTCGGGGTACGTGGCTACACCTTC | CASSQEFGVRGYTF